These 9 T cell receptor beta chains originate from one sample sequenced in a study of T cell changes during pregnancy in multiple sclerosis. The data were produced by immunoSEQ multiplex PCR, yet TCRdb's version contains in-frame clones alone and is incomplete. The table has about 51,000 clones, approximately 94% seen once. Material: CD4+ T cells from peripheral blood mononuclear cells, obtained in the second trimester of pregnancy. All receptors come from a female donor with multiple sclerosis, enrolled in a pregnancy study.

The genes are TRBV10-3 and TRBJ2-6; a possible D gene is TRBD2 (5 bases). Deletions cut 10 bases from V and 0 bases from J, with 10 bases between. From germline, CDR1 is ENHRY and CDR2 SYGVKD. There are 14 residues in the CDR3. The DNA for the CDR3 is TGTGCCAGCAGAAGCGGCTCTGGGGCCAACGTCCTGACTTTC. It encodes CASRSGSGANVLTF.

CDR3 bases: TGTGCCAGCAGCCCCGGGACTAGCGGGCCTGAGACCCAGTACTTC. This gives the protein CASSPGTSGPETQYF. The gene calls are TRBV5-4 and TRBJ2-5; 12 bases match TRBD2. This CDR3 contains 15 residues. CDR1 and CDR2 (germline): SGHNT, YYREEE (reference sequence). Trimming at V came to 4 bases and at J to 5 bases, leaving 6 bases not matched to a gene.

In DNA, the CDR3 is TGTGCCAGTAGTGCGACTAGCGGGGGGCGGGAGACCCAGTACTTC. The encoded protein is CASSATSGGRETQYF. V usage is TRBV19 and J usage is TRBJ2-5; 13 nucleotides agree with TRBD2. CDR1 and CDR2 (germline): LNHDA, SQIVND (reference sequence). CDR3 size: 15 residues. V lost 5 bases and J lost 5; bases outside the gene matches: 5.

The CDR3 DNA is TGTGCCAGCCCAGACCGTAGCGGGGGACTGGGCACGTTAGCCAAAAACATTCAGTACTTC. This codes for CASPDRSGGLGTLAKNIQYF. The V and J genes are TRBV28 and TRBJ2-4; 9 bases match TRBD2. In germline, CDR1 is MDHEN, CDR2 SYDVKM. The CDR3 length is 20 residues. With 8 bases clipped from V and 0 bases from J, the junction kept 20 bases outside the gene matches.

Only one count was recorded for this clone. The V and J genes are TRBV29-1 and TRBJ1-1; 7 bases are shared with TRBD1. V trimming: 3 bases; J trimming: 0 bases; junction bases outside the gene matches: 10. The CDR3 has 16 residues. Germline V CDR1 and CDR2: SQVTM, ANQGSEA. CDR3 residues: CSVERQGVIVNTEAFF. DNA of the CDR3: TGCAGCGTTGAGAGGCAGGGGGTAATAGTGAACACTGAAGCTTTCTTT.

In nucleotides, the CDR3 is TGTGCCTGGAGTGGGGGAGGGTCGGGTGAAAAACTGTTTTTT. Translation: CAWSGGGSGEKLFF. The chain is built from TRBV30 and TRBJ1-4; D ambiguous. The CDR3 has 14 amino acids. Trimming left V 1 base short and J 7 bases short, with 13 bases between. Per germline, CDR1 GTSNPN and CDR2 SVGIG (reference sequence).

The CDR3 loop reads CASSSRNGKLSGNTIYF. Written as DNA, the CDR3 is TGTGCCAGCAGCTCCCGTAACGGGAAGCTCTCTGGAAACACCATATATTTT. The rearrangement joins TRBV7-2 to TRBJ1-3; D is uncertain. The CDR3 covers 17 residues. With 4 bases removed from V and 0 bases from J, the gap between germline ends came to 16 bases. Germline V lookup: CDR1 SGHTA, CDR2 FQGNSA.

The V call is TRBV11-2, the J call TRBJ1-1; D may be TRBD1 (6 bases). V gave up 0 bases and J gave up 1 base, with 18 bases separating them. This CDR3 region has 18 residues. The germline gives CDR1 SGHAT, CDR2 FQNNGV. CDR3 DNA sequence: TGTGCCAGCAGCTTAGAGCGGGGACGGGGGGCGGAGAACACTGAAGCTTTCTTT. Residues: CASSLERGRGAENTEAFF.

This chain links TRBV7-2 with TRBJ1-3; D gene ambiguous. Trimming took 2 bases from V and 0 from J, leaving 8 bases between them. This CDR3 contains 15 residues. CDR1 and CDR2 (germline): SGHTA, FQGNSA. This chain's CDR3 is CASSLTEVSGNTIYF. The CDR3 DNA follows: TGTGCCAGCAGCTTAACGGAGGTCTCTGGAAACACCATATATTTT.